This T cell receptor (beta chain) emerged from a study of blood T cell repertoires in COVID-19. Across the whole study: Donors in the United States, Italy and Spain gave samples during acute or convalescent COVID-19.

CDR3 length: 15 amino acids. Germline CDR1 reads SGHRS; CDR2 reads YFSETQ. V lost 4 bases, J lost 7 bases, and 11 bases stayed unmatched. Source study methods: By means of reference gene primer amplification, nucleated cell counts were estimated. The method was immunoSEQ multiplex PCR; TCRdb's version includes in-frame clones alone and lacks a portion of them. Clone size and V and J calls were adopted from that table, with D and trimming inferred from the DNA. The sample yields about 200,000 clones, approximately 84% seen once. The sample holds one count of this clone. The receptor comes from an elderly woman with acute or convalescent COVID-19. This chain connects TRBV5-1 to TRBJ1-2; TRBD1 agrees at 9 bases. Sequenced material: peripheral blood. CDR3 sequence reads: CASSLQTGGIGGYTF. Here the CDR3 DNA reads TGCGCCAGCAGCCTACAGACAGGGGGGATTGGTGGCTACACCTTC.